These 25 T cell receptor beta chains share one sample of origin, sequenced in a study of post-analysis software for immune sequencing data. Overall study findings and caveats: The study found TRBV5-6, TRBV5-1 and TRBV20-1 among five or six TRBV segments more frequent in patients than controls.

Their target antigens are unknown. cDNA libraries for TCR beta contained unique molecular identifiers. TCRdb recomputed calls from the PCR reads with MiXCR, one row per CDR3 protein. The top ten hold 4.9% of the sample, which has about 770,000 distinct CDR3 sequences, 46% seen once. The sequencing sample was made of blood. These receptor sequences come from a girl between 10 and 17 years old with multiple sclerosis.

In DNA form, the CDR3 reads TGTGCCAGCAGCTTATCGCAACTAGCGGGAGCCTACAATGAGCAGTTCTTC. It yields the protein CASSLSQLAGAYNEQFF. V usage is TRBV7-8 and J usage is TRBJ2-1; 11 positions match TRBD2. Germline V gene sequence: CDR1 SGHVS, CDR2 FQNEAQ. V was clipped by 2 bases and J by 2 bases; unmatched bases: 5. The CDR3 has 17 amino acids.

This chain joins TRBV9 and TRBJ1-5; D gene uncertain. Germline CDR1 reads SGDLS; CDR2 reads YYNGEE. There are 14 residues in the CDR3. Trimming pared 4 bases from V and 6 bases from J, leaving 14 bases between. The CDR3 coding sequence is TGTGCCAGCAGCCCGCACGGGGAAGCTCAGCCCCAGCATTTT. Amino acid sequence: CASSPHGEAQPQHF. The full variable domain, with the rest looked up from reference TRBV9 and TRBJ1-5, is DSGVTQTPKHLITATGQRVTLRCSPRSGDLSVYWYQQSLDQGLQFLIQYYNGEERAKGNILERFSAQQFPDLHSELNLSSLELGDSALYFCASSPHGEAQPQHFGDGTRLSIL.

V usage is TRBV6-6 and J usage is TRBJ1-1; tentatively, D is TRBD1 (5 bases). The V gene lost 5 bases and the J gene lost 4 bases, with 14 bases spanning the gap. The length of the CDR3 is 14 residues. The germline CDR1 and CDR2 sequences are MNHNY and SVGAGI (reference sequence). This chain's CDR3 is CASSPDPGVTEAFF. The DNA of the CDR3 is TGTGCCAGCAGTCCCGATCCGGGGGTCACTGAAGCTTTCTTT.

The rearrangement links TRBV20-1 to TRBJ2-5; D is possibly TRBD1 (5 bases). The CDR3 spans 12 residues. Per germline, CDR1 DFQATT and CDR2 SNEGSKA (reference sequence). Trimming pared 4 bases from V and 2 bases from J, leaving 8 bases between. The CDR3 region is CSANRLQETQYF. CDR3 DNA sequence: TGCAGTGCTAACAGGCTACAAGAGACCCAGTACTTC.

This chain uses TRBV10-3 with TRBJ1-5, with 7 bases identical to TRBD1. The trim removed 10 bases at V and 2 bases at J, leaving 11 bases unmatched. CDR1 ENHRY and CDR2 SYGVKD come from the germline V gene. The CDR3 spans 15 residues. CDR3 DNA sequence: TGTGCCACCGGGACAGTGACATTGGGCAATCAGCCCCAGCATTTT. It specifies CATGTVTLGNQPQHF.

The chain is built from TRBV5-1 and TRBJ2-2; TRBD2 aligns across 7 bases. The V segment lost 4 bases and the J segment 2 bases; nucleotides outside the gene matches: 8. Germline CDR1 reads SGHRS; CDR2 reads YFSETQ. This CDR3 has 16 amino acids. CDR3 region: CASSHLAALNTGELFF. CDR3 nucleotides: TGCGCCAGCAGCCACCTAGCGGCCCTTAACACCGGGGAGCTGTTTTTT.

As for this clonotype: Compared with germline, one end of the junction differs, possibly owing to a read error. The chain is built from TRBV11-2 and TRBJ2-3; 10 positions match TRBD2. The CDR3 is 17 residues long. Germline CDR1 SGHAT, CDR2 FQNNGV. The CDR3 DNA follows: TGTGCCAGCAGCTTAGCCCCCGGACTAGCGGCTACAGATACGCAGGATTTT. Encoded protein: CASSLAPGLAATDTQDF.

This chain joins TRBV7-9 and TRBJ2-7; D is unresolved. The germline V gene encodes CDR1 SEHNR and CDR2 FQNEAQ (reference sequence). V dropped 1 base and J dropped 5 bases, with 9 bases sitting between them. The CDR3 sequence is 13 residues long. CDR3 amino acids: CASSLGAGNEQYF. As DNA, the CDR3 is TGTGCCAGCAGCTTAGGCGCCGGCAACGAGCAGTACTTC.

V usage is TRBV27 and J usage is TRBJ2-1; no reliable D call. V was pared by 2 bases and J by 5 bases, with 10 bases between. CDR1 and CDR2 (germline): MNHEY, SMNVEV (reference sequence). The CDR3 is 14 residues long. CDR3 bases: TGTGCCAGCAGTTTAAAGGGTCAGAACAATGAGCAGTTCTTC. Its protein product is CASSLKGQNNEQFF.

This sequence joins TRBV6-5 and TRBJ1-2; 7 positions match TRBD1. Trimming took 10 bases from V and 6 from J; bases not matched to a gene: 5. The CDR3 has 11 residues. CDR1 is MNHEY and CDR2 is SVGAGI in the germline V gene. The CDR3 is CATTDRDGYTF. CDR3 coding DNA: TGTGCCACCACCGACAGGGATGGCTACACCTTC.

V and J are TRBV24-1 and TRBJ2-1, with TRBD2 matching 12 bases. This CDR3 region has 15 residues. J was trimmed by 7 bases and V by 7 bases; bases with no gene match: 7. Germline CDR1 is KGHDR and CDR2 is SFDVKD. The CDR3 region is CATSGTGLAGNEQFF. For the CDR3, the DNA is TGTGCCACCAGCGGAACGGGACTAGCGGGTAATGAGCAGTTCTTC.

This sequence joins TRBV19 and TRBJ2-1; D is unresolved. Trimming pared 8 bases from V and 8 bases from J, leaving 16 bases between. The CDR3 is made up of 13 amino acids. Germline CDR1 LNHDA, CDR2 SQIVND (reference sequence). The CDR3, as DNA: TGTGCCAGTTGCCGAGATTTGGCGGATGAGCAGTTCTTC. Its protein is CASCRDLADEQFF.

This clonotype was detected a few times. The rearrangement links TRBV5-1 to TRBJ2-1, with TRBD2 matching 8 bases. In germline, CDR1 is SGHRS, CDR2 YFSETQ. With V trimmed by 0 bases and J by 0 bases, 14 bases remained unmatched. This CDR3 comprises 20 residues. Here the CDR3 DNA reads TGCGCCAGCAGCTTGGTTATTGGGACTAGGACCTCTCTCTCCTACAATGAGCAGTTCTTC. It translates to CASSLVIGTRTSLSYNEQFF.

This clonotype was picked up a small number of times. The rearrangement uses TRBV2 and TRBJ2-1; D may be TRBD1 (6 bases). V gave up 5 bases and J gave up 6 bases, with 17 bases separating them. CDR3 size: 15 residues. Germline V gene lookup returns CDR1 SNHLY and CDR2 FYNNEI. CDR3 region: CASSSDRSYANEQFF. The CDR3, as DNA: TGTGCCAGCAGTTCGGACAGAAGCTACGCCAATGAGCAGTTCTTC. The whole variable domain, remainder taken from reference TRBV2 and TRBJ2-1, is EPEVTQTPSHQVTQMGQEVILRCVPISNHLYFYWYRQILGQKVEFLVSFYNNEISEKSEIFDDQFSVERPDGSNFTLKIRSTKLEDSAMYFCASSSDRSYANEQFFGPGTRLTVL.

The table lists this clonotype with a few counts. The chain combines TRBV12-3 or TRBV12-4 with TRBJ2-7; the match to TRBD1 covers 10 bases. The J call may be wrong; the DNA end is better matched by TRBJ2-5. The CDR3 extends over 17 amino acids. CDR3 DNA: TGTGCCAGCAGTTTAATGGCTGGGACAGGGGATGGGGAGACCCAGTACTTC. It specifies CASSLMAGTGDGETQYF.

In its sample, this clonotype was seen a few times. The chain has TRBV6-5 and TRBJ2-7; 9 bases map to TRBD2. V lost 5 bases to trimming and J lost 2 bases; unmatched junction nucleotides: 10. Germline-derived CDR1 and CDR2 are MNHEY and SVGAGI. The CDR3 spans 16 residues. Written as DNA, the CDR3 is TGTGCCAGCAGTCCCTACGTCCCTAGCGGGACCTACGAGCAGTACTTC. Translating gives CASSPYVPSGTYEQYF.

The V and J genes are TRBV7-2 and TRBJ2-3; D is undetermined. This CDR3 has 14 amino acids. CDR1 and CDR2 (germline): SGHTA, FQGNSA. Trimming removed 3 bases at V and 3 bases at J, with 10 bases between. The CDR3 nucleotides are TGTGCCAGCAGCTTGATTTCCGGGACAGATACGCAGTATTTT. Protein sequence: CASSLISGTDTQYF. Complete variable domain (other parts from reference TRBV7-2 and TRBJ2-3): GAGVSQSPSNKVTEKGKDVELRCDPISGHTALYWYRQSLGQGLEFLIYFQGNSAPDKSGLPSDRFSAERTGGSVSTLTIQRTQQEDSAVYLCASSLISGTDTQYFGPGTRLTVL.

In its sample, this clonotype was seen a few times. The V call is TRBV4-3, the J call TRBJ2-5, with D possibly TRBD1 on 5 matching bases. The DNA end is a closer match to TRBJ2-7, so the J assignment may be wrong. The germline CDR1 and CDR2 sequences are LGHNA and YSLEER. The CDR3 spans 16 residues. The CDR3, as DNA: TGCGCCAGCAGCCAAGGGAGCCTGGGGCCTATCGACGAGCAGTACTTC. It encodes CASSQGSLGPIDEQYF.

The chain has TRBV5-1 and TRBJ2-7; D is possibly TRBD1 (5 bases). The CDR3 sequence is 12 residues long. The V end lost 0 bases, the J end lost 6 bases, and 7 bases lay between the germline ends. Germline CDR1 reads SGHRS; CDR2 reads YFSETQ. The CDR3 reads CASSLEGREQYF. The CDR3 DNA follows: TGCGCCAGCAGCTTGGAGGGGCGCGAGCAGTACTTC.

A few counts support this clonotype. The J gene is TRBJ2-7, the V gene TRBV4-3; D is undetermined. Trimming removed 0 bases at V and 4 bases at J, with 7 bases between. Germline CDR1 and CDR2: LGHNA and YSLEER. The CDR3 is 13 residues long. DNA for the CDR3: TGCGCCAGCAGCCAAGAGCGGCAGTACGAGCAGTACTTC. Translated, it gives CASSQERQYEQYF.

This clonotype has just a few counts. The rearrangement joins TRBV4-2 to TRBJ1-2, with 10 bases aligning to TRBD1. Germline loops: CDR1 LGHNA, CDR2 YNFKEQ. CDR3 length equals 15 residues. Trimming removed 0 bases from V and 3 bases from J; junction bases left unmatched: 1. CDR3 DNA: TGTGCCAGCAGCCAAGAGGACAGGGGGGACTATGGCTACACCTTC. Translating it yields CASSQEDRGDYGYTF.

This sequence joins TRBV25-1 and TRBJ2-6; possible D gene TRBD2, 6 bases. The CDR3 spans 18 residues. The germline gives CDR1 MGHDK, CDR2 SYGVNS. The V end was cut by 1 base, the J end by 0 bases, with 13 bases between. The CDR3 sequence is CASSEWGTQNSGANVLTF. The CDR3, as DNA: TGTGCCAGCAGTGAATGGGGGACTCAGAACTCTGGGGCCAACGTCCTGACTTTC.

This clonotype was seen a single time. This chain links TRBV18 with TRBJ1-2; 9 positions agree with TRBD1. This CDR3 spans 16 amino acids. V was pared by 3 bases and J by 7 bases, with 12 bases of the junction left unmatched. Germline V gene data show CDR1 as KGHSH and CDR2 as LQKENI. The CDR3 region has the DNA TGTGCCAGCTCACCGGGGACAGGGCCAAGTCTCAGTGGCTACACCTTC. Residues: CASSPGTGPSLSGYTF.

This clonotype was seen more than once but under ten times. The chain links TRBV20-1 to TRBJ1-1; D might be TRBD1 (5 bases). This CDR3 has 12 residues. Trimming removed 3 bases at V and 1 base at J, with 6 bases between. Germline CDR1 reads DFQATT; CDR2 reads SNEGSKA (reference sequence). In DNA form, the CDR3 reads TGCAGTGCTAGGACAGCGAACACTGAAGCTTTCTTT. Translated, it gives CSARTANTEAFF.

The chain links TRBV20-1 to TRBJ2-5, with a tentative D call TRBD2 (6 bases). Trimming pared 2 bases from V and 2 bases from J, leaving 21 bases between. CDR1 DFQATT and CDR2 SNEGSKA come from the germline V gene (reference sequence). The CDR3 totals 17 residues. In nucleotides, the CDR3 is TGCAGTGCTAGACATCGGGGGTCTCAGGACCAACAAGAGACCCAGTACTTC. This sequence encodes CSARHRGSQDQQETQYF.